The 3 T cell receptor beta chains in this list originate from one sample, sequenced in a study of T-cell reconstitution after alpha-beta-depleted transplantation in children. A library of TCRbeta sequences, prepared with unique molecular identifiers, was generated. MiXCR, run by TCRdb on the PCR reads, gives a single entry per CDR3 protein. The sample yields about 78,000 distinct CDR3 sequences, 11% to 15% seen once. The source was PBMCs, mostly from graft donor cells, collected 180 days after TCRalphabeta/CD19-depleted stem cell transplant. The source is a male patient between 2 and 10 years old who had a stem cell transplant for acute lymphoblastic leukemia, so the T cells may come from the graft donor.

For the CDR3, the DNA is TGTGCCAGCAGTCCGACAGTGCTAGGCTACACCTTC. Translated: CASSPTVLGYTF. The rearrangement links TRBV27 to TRBJ1-2; possible D gene TRBD1, 5 bases. CDR3 length equals 12 residues. The germline V and J ends were trimmed by 5 bases and 8 bases, with 12 bases remaining between them. Germline CDR1 MNHEY, CDR2 SMNVEV (reference sequence).

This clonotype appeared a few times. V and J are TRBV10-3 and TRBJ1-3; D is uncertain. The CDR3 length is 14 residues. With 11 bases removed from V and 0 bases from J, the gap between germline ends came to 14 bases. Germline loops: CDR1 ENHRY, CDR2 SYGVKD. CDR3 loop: CASRGISSGNTIYF. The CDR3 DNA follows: TGTGCCTCCCGCGGGATAAGCTCTGGAAACACCATATATTTT.

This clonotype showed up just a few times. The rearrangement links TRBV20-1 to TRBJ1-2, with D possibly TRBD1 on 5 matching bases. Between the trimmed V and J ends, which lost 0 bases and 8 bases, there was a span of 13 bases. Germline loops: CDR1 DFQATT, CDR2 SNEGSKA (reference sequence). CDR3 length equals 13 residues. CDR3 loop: CSARDRGVEGYTF. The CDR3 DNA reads TGCAGTGCTAGAGACCGGGGGGTGGAGGGCTACACCTTC.